Listed below are T cell receptor beta chains from one sample, sequenced in a study of shared clonotypes between healthy human individuals. TCRdb's copy holds only in-frame clones and misses some; the assay was immunoSEQ multiplex PCR. Among some 95,000 clones listed, around 68% were seen once. Sequencing input: memory CD8+ T cells sorted from blood. These receptors all come from a young man in good health. Each CDR3 is given with its conserved first and last residue. A D gene is named only where the DNA matches it firmly. Part of the rows lack a size; the others show once, few, many or a class for expanded clones.

>TRBJ2-3|TRBV27|TRBD1|once
TGTGCCAGCAGTTTTAGCGCCAGGGGGCCAGATACGCAGTATTTT
CASSFSARGPDTQYF
>TRBJ2-1|TRBV30|.|.
TGTGCCTGGAGTGGTCCGCTAAAACTAGGCCTGGACAATGAGCAGTTCTTC
CAWSGPLKLGLDNEQFF
>TRBJ1-1|TRBV5-1|.|.
TGCGCCAGCAGCCCCCGGACAGATTTGAACACTGAAGCTTTCTTT
CASSPRTDLNTEAFF
>TRBJ1-1|TRBV6-5|.|.
TGTGCCAGCAGTTACAACCGCGGAGGTGAAGCTTTCTTT
CASSYNRGGEAFF
>TRBJ1-5|TRBV7-2|.|.
TGTGCCAGCAGCCTAGACAGCGCTCGTCAGCCCCAGCATTTT
CASSLDSARQPQHF
>TRBJ2-1|TRBV7-2|.|.
TGTGCCAGCAGCAGCTCAACTAGCAATGAGCAGTTCTTC
CASSSSTSNEQFF
>TRBJ2-7|TRBV28|TRBD1|.
TGTGCCAGCAGTTCCTGGACAGGGACCTACGAGCAGTACTTC
CASSSWTGTYEQYF
>TRBJ2-5|TRBV28|TRBD1|.
TGTGCCAGCAGTTTTTCTGGGACAGGGTTCTTCGGAGAGACCCAGTACTTC
CASSFSGTGFFGETQYF
>TRBJ2-1|TRBV11-1|TRBD1|once
TGTGCCAGCAGCTTAGTTGGGACAGGGTCTAAAAATGAGCAGTTCTTC
CASSLVGTGSKNEQFF
>TRBJ2-5|TRBV4-1|.|.
TGCGCCAGCAGCCAAGATTGGGGGCAGCAAGAGACCCAGTACTTC
CASSQDWGQQETQYF
>TRBJ2-1|TRBV7-2|.|.
TGTGCCAGCAGCTTTTCCTCCTCTAACTACAATGAGCAGTTCTTC
CASSFSSSNYNEQFF
>TRBJ2-3|TRBV7-9|TRBD2|.
TGTGCCAGCAGCTCCGGACTAGCGGGGCGCACAGATACGCAGTATTTT
CASSSGLAGRTDTQYF
>TRBJ2-5|TRBV27|.|.
TGTGCCACCTGGGGGGGGCCTCCCGGAGGACAAGAGACCCAGTACTTC
CATWGGPPGGQETQYF
>TRBJ2-7|TRBV15|TRBD2|.
TGTGCCACCAGCCGAGGAGCGGGACTAGGCTCCTACGAGCAGTACTTC
CATSRGAGLGSYEQYF
>TRBJ2-5|TRBV18|TRBD1|.
TGTGCCAGCTCAACGGGACAGGGGGCATTCCAAGAGACCCAGTACTTC
CASSTGQGAFQETQYF
>TRBJ2-1|TRBV7-9|.|.
TGTGCCAGCAGCTTAGCGGGGACCTACAATGAGCAGTTCTTC
CASSLAGTYNEQFF
>TRBJ2-7|TRBV7-2|.|once
TGTGCCAGCAGCTTCCAGCGAAACGAGCAGTACTTC
CASSFQRNEQYF
>TRBJ2-1|TRBV14|.|.
TGTGCCAGCAGCCCCCCGGGGCGGGCAGGCAGTGAGCAGTTCTTC
CASSPPGRAGSEQFF
>TRBJ2-6|TRBV7-9|.|.
TGTGCCAGCAGCTACAGGGCCAACGTCCTGACTTTC
CASSYRANVLTF
>TRBJ2-7|TRBV7-8|TRBD2|few
TGTGCCAGCAGCAACGGACGAGCGGGGGAGCAGTACTTC
CASSNGRAGEQYF
>TRBJ1-1|TRBV28|TRBD1|.
TGTGCCAGCAGCCAGGGCTCGACAGGGTCTCAAGCTTTCTTT
CASSQGSTGSQAFF
>TRBJ2-1|TRBV25-1|.|.
TGTGCCAGCATGGGGACGGGAGCTGGGGGCGATGAGCAGTTCTTC
CASMGTGAGGDEQFF
>TRBJ2-3|TRBV30|.|.
TGTGCCTGGAGTAGGGGGATGGTGACAGATACGCAGTATTTT
CAWSRGMVTDTQYF
>TRBJ2-5|TRBV7-2|.|.
TGTGCCAGCAGCCGAACAGGAAATCAAGAGACCCAGTACTTC
CASSRTGNQETQYF
>TRBJ2-3|TRBV9|TRBD2|.
TGTGCCAGCAGCCGAACTAGCGAACTAAGCACAGATACGCAGTATTTT
CASSRTSELSTDTQYF
>TRBJ2-1|TRBV29-1|TRBD2|few
TGCAGCGCGGGACTAGCGGGTTCCCCCCCTTACAATGAGCAGTTCTTC
CSAGLAGSPPYNEQFF
>TRBJ1-3|TRBV2|.|.
TGTGCCACCGGGATAAGGGCGGTAAACTCTGGAAACACCATATATTTT
CATGIRAVNSGNTIYF
>TRBJ2-7|TRBV28|TRBD1|.
TGTGCCAGCAGTTTATTAACGGGGGACAGGGTGAACGAGCAGTACTTC
CASSLLTGDRVNEQYF
>TRBJ2-7|TRBV7-8|TRBD1|.
TGTGCCAGCAGCTTCCACAGGGGCCCCTACGAGCAGTACTTC
CASSFHRGPYEQYF
>TRBJ2-2|TRBV15|TRBD2|.
TGTGCCACCAGCAGAGGTCCGGGACTAGTCCCCGGGGAGCTGTTTTTT
CATSRGPGLVPGELFF
>TRBJ1-5|TRBV6-5|.|many
TGTGCCAGCAGTTACTCCAATGGGGGGGCGGGTCAGCCCCAGCATTTT
CASSYSNGGAGQPQHF
>TRBJ1-1|TRBV5-5|TRBD1|.
TGTTCAGGGGGCTTAGGGGAGAACACTGAAGCTTTCTTT
CSGGLGENTEAFF
>TRBJ1-2|TRBV28|TRBD1|.
TGTGCCAGCAGTTTAACCGGGACAGATAACTATGGCTACACCTTC
CASSLTGTDNYGYTF
>TRBJ1-2|TRBV5-1|.|.
TGCGCCAGCAGGATCGGGGATTCCCCTCTCGGCTACACCTTC
CASRIGDSPLGYTF
>TRBJ2-7|TRBV6-5|.|.
TGTGCCAGCACCCAGGGGCGGGGGCCCTACGAGCAGTACTTC
CASTQGRGPYEQYF
>TRBJ2-1|TRBV7-9|.|.
TGTGCCAGCAGCCCCGCGGGATTTGAAGGGACTCACAATGAGCAGTTCTTC
CASSPAGFEGTHNEQFF
>TRBJ2-2|TRBV2|.|few
TGTGCCAGCGTCGGGGAATACACCGGGGAGCTGTTTTTT
CASVGEYTGELFF
>TRBJ1-5|TRBV2|.|.
TGTGCCAGCAGGAATATGGGGGGTGGGGAGCCCCAGCATTTT
CASRNMGGGEPQHF
>TRBJ1-2|TRBV28|.|.
TGTGCCACGAAACCAGGGAGGGGTCGGTACTATGGCTACACCTTC
CATKPGRGRYYGYTF
>TRBJ1-1|TRBV18|.|few
TGTGCCAGCTCACCGCAGGGGAAAGAGGCTTTCTTT
CASSPQGKEAFF
>TRBJ2-1|TRBV15|TRBD2|few
TGTGCCACCAGCAGAGATTTGCGGCTAGCGGACAATGAGCAGTTCTTC
CATSRDLRLADNEQFF
>TRBJ2-7|TRBV4-2|.|.
TGTGCCAGCAGCCCCGGGGTGGCGGCGACTAGGGACGAGCAGTACTTC
CASSPGVAATRDEQYF
>TRBJ2-4|TRBV7-9|TRBD2|.
TGTGCCAGCAGCGCGGGAGGGGGAGCAGGGCGAGGGAACATTCAGTACTTC
CASSAGGGAGRGNIQYF